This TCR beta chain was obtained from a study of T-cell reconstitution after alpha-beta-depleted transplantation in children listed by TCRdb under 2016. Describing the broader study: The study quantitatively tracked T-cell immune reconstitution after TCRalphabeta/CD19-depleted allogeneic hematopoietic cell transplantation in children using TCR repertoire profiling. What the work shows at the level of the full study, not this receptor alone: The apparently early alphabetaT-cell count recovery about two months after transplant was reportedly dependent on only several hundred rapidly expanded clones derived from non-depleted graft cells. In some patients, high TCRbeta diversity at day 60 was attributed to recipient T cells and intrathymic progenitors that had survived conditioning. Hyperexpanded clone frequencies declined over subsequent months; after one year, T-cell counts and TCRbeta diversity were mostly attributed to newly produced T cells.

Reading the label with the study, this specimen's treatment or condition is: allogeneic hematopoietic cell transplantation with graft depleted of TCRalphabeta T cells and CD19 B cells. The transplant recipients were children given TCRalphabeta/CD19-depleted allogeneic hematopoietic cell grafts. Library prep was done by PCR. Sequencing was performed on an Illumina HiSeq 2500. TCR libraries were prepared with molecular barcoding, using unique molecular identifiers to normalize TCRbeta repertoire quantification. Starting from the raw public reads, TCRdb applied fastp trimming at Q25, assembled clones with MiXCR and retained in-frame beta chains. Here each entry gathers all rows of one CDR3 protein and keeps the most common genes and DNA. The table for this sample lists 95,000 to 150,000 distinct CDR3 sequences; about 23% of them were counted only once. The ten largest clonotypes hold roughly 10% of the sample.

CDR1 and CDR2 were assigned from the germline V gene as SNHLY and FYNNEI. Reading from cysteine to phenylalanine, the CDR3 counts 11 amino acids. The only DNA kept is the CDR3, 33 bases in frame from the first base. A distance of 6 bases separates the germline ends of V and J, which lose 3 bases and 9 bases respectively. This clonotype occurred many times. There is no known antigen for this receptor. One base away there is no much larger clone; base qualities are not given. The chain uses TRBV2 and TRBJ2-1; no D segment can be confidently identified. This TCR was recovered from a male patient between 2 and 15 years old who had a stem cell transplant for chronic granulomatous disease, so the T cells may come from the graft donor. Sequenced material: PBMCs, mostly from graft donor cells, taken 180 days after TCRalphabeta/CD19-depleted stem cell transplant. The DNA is TGTGCCAGCAGTGACGTGAGTGAGCAGTTCTTC. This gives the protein CASSDVSEQFF.